This T cell receptor (beta chain) was identified during a study of shared clonotypes between healthy human individuals. DNA at about 210 ng, tens of thousands of T cell genomes, went into sorted-subset replicate PCRs. Produced via immunoSEQ multiplex PCR; TCRdb's table is partial and in-frame only. In the table there are around 700,000 clones, roughly 78% of which are singletons. The CDR3 is 15 residues long. The V and J ends lost 5 bases and 2 bases respectively, with 14 bases between them. Germline CDR1 is MNHEY and CDR2 is SMNVEV (reference sequence). Study-wide points: Against clonotypes common to all four donors, non-shared ones had lower generation probabilities. Among a few donors, roughly 5% of naive CD4 clonotypes were found in common.

As regards this clone: Antigen unknown.

The material sequenced was memory CD4+ T cells sorted from blood. Stated subset: CD45RA-negative fraction. The clonotype comes from a woman aged 30 to 39 in good health. The chain combines TRBV27 with TRBJ2-3; D is perhaps TRBD1 (6 bases). The CDR3 bases are TGTGCCAGCAGTCATAGACAGGTGTTCACAGATACGCAGTATTTT. Translating it yields CASSHRQVFTDTQYF.